This T cell receptor (beta chain) comes out of a study of OX40 agonist ivuxolimab in advanced cancers. Study-wide background: Given to patients was ivuxolimab, an agonistic anti-OX40 (CD134) antibody. Participants, 82.7% male, averaged around 60 years of age, ranging from about 20 to 80. Regarding the study as a whole: It was also the case that some nonresponders had low normalized T-cell clonal expansion.

Blood was sampled at baseline, cycle 4 day 1, and cycle 7 day 1. For this clone: Its target is unknown.

The CDR3 loop spans 17 amino acids. Germline V lookup: CDR1 MNHEY, CDR2 SMNVEV (reference sequence). Trimming took 8 bases from V and 0 from J, leaving 23 bases between them. Assay: immunoSEQ multiplex PCR; the TCRdb copy retains only in-frame clones and omits some. Of 40,000 to 60,000 clones in the sample, approximately 79% were seen once. The sample consisted of CD4+ or CD8+ T cells sorted from blood, taken in a trial of the OX40 agonist ivuxolimab. The clonotype was recovered from an adult with an advanced solid tumor such as melanoma, head and neck, liver or kidney cancer. This chain uses TRBV27 with TRBJ2-7; possible D gene TRBD2, 6 bases. CDR3 bases: TGTGCCAGCCATCCGGGACTGCCACTACTGAGCTCCTACGAGCAGTACTTC. Amino acids: CASHPGLPLLSSYEQYF.